This T cell receptor beta chain is drawn from a study of cytomegalovirus exposure and HLA in healthy donors. V shed 1 base and J 8 bases; nucleotides not matched to a gene: 6. From germline, CDR1 is SGHNT and CDR2 YENEEA. The CDR3 has 14 amino acids. Amplification used 60 Vbeta primers and 13 Jbeta primers. The data were produced by immunoSEQ multiplex PCR, yet TCRdb's version contains in-frame clones alone and is incomplete. This specimen shows roughly 77,000 clones; the ten leading clones hold around 3.8%. The receptor's source is a female donor in good health and CMV-seropositive. The sample consisted of PBMCs. The V call is TRBV11-3, the J call TRBJ1-2; TRBD1 agrees at 8 bases. DNA of the CDR3: TGTGCCAGCAGCTTAGCCGGACAGGGTTGGGGCTACACCTTC. Translated: CASSLAGQGWGYTF.